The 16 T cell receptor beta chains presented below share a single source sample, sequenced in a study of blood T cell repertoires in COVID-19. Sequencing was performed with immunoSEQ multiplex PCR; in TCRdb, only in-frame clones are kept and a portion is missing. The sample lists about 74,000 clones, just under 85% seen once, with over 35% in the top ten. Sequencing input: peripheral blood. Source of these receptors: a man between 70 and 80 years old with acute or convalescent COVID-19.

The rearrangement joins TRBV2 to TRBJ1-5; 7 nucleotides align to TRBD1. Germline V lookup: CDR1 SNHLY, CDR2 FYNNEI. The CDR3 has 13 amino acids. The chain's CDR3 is CAIGTESNQPQHF. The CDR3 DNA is TGTGCGATTGGGACAGAATCTAATCAGCCCCAGCATTTT.

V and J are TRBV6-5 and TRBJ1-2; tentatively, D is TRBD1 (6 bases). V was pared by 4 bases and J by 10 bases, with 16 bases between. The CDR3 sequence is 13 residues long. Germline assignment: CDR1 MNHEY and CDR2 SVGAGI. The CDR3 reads CASSSTGVVDYTF. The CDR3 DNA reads TGTGCCAGCAGTTCGACAGGAGTTGTTGACTACACCTTC.

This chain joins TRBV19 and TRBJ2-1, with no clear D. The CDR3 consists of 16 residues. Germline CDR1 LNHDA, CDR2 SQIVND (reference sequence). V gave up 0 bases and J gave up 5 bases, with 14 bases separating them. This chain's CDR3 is CASSIDNGLLNNEQFF. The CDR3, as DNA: TGTGCCAGTAGTATAGATAACGGCCTACTAAACAATGAGCAGTTCTTC.

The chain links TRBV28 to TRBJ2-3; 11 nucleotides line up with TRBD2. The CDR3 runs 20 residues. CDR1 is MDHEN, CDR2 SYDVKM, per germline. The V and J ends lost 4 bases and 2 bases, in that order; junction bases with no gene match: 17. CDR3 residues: CASSSMTSGILRAFTDTQYF. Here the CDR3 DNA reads TGTGCCAGCAGTTCGATGACTAGCGGGATCCTTCGCGCCTTCACAGATACGCAGTATTTT.

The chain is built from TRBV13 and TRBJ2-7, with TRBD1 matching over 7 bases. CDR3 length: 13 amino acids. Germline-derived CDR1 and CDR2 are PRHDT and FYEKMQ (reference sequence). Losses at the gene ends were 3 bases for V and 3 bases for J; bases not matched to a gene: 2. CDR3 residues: CASSFGQVYEQYF. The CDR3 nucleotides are TGTGCCAGCAGCTTCGGACAGGTCTACGAGCAGTACTTC.

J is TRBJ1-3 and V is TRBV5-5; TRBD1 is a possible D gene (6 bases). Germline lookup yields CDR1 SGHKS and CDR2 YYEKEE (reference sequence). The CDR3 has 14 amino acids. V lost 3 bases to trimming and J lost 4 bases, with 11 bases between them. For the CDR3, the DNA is TGTGCCAGCAGCTACAGGGTATCCGGAAACACCATATATTTT. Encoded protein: CASSYRVSGNTIYF.

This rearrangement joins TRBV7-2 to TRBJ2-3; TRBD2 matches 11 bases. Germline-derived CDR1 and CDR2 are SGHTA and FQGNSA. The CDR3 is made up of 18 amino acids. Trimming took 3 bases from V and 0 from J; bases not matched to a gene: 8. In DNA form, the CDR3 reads TGTGCCAGCAGCTTTAGACTAGCGGGGATGACTAGCACAGATACGCAGTATTTT. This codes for CASSFRLAGMTSTDTQYF.

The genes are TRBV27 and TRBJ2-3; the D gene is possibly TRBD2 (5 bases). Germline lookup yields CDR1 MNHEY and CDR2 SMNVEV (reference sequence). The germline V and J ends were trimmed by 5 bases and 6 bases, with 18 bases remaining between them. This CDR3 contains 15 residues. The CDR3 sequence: CASSPTGYIRDTQYF. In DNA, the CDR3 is TGTGCCAGCAGTCCAACGGGGTACATCAGGGATACGCAGTATTTT.

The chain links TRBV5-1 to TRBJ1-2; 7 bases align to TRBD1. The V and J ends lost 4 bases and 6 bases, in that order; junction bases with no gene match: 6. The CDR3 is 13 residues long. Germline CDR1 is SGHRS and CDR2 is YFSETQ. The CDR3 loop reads CASSPLGGDGYTF. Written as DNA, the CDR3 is TGCGCCAGCAGCCCCCTAGGGGGCGATGGCTACACCTTC.

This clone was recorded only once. CDR3 sequence reads: CSVLVLDGYTF. The CDR3 nucleotides read TGCAGCGTTCTGGTTCTAGACGGCTACACCTTC. This rearrangement joins TRBV29-1 to TRBJ1-2, with no clear D. Trimming removed 5 bases at V and 8 bases at J, with 12 bases between. This CDR3 is 11 amino acids long. Looked up from germline, CDR1 is SQVTM and CDR2 is ANQGSEA.

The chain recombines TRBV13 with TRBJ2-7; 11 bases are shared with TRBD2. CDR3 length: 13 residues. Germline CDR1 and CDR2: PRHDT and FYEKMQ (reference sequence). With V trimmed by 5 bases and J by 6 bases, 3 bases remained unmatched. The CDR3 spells CASSPTSGGEQYF. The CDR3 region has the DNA TGTGCCAGCAGCCCCACTAGCGGGGGCGAGCAGTACTTC.

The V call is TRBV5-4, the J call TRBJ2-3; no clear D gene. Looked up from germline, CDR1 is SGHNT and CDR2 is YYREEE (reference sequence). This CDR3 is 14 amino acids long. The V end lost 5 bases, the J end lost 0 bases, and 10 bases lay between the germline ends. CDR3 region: CASSSTMSTDTQYF. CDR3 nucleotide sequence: TGTGCCAGCAGTTCGACAATGAGCACAGATACGCAGTATTTT.

The CDR3 spells CASSEATGLETYEQYF. In DNA form, the CDR3 reads TGTGCCAGCAGTGAAGCGACGGGACTGGAGACCTACGAGCAGTACTTC. The J gene is TRBJ2-7, the V gene TRBV2, with a possible D match to TRBD2 (6 bases). Germline lookup yields CDR1 SNHLY and CDR2 FYNNEI. V was trimmed by 0 bases and J by 2 bases, leaving 14 bases between them. The length of the CDR3 is 16 residues.

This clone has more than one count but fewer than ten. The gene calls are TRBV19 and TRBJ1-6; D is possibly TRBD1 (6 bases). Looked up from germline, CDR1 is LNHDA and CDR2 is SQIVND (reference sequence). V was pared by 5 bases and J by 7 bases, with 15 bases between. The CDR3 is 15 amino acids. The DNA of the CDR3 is TGTGCCAGTAGTGTGTACAGGGAGCCCAATTCACCCCTCCACTTT. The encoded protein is CASSVYREPNSPLHF.

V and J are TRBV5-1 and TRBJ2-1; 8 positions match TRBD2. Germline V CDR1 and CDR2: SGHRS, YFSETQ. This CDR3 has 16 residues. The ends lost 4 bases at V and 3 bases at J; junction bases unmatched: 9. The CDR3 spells CASSGVSGVSYNEQFF. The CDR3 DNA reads TGCGCCAGCAGCGGGGTTAGCGGGGTTAGCTACAATGAGCAGTTCTTC.

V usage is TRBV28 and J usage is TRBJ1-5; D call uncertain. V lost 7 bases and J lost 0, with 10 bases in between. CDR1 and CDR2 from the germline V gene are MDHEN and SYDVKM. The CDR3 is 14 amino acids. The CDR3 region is CASIDTNSNQPQHF. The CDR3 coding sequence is TGTGCCAGCATCGACACCAATAGCAATCAGCCCCAGCATTTT.